The 18 T cell receptor beta chains given below trace back to one sample, sequenced in a study of blood T cell repertoires in COVID-19. Repertoires were generated with immunoSEQ multiplex PCR, while TCRdb's copy carries only in-frame clones and drops some. This sample has 70,000 to 95,000 clones; around 89% occur once, and the top ten carry 2.5% to 3%. Sequencing was performed on peripheral blood. Every receptor here comes from a man aged 50-60 years with COVID-19, enrolled during active disease.

The rearrangement joins TRBV30 to TRBJ2-7; a possible D gene is TRBD2 (6 bases). Germline CDR1 reads GTSNPN; CDR2 reads SVGIG (reference sequence). With 1 base removed from V and 6 bases from J, the gap between germline ends came to 10 bases. The CDR3 has 12 residues. CDR3 protein: CAWSGRRGEQYF. CDR3 coding DNA: TGTGCCTGGAGTGGTAGGCGGGGCGAGCAGTACTTC.

The chain links TRBV13 to TRBJ1-2; 8 positions agree with TRBD1. The CDR3 totals 16 residues. The germline gives CDR1 PRHDT, CDR2 FYEKMQ (reference sequence). V was pared by 5 bases and J by 8 bases, with 16 bases of the junction left unmatched. The CDR3 loop reads CASSLELGQGRDGYTF. DNA for the CDR3: TGTGCCAGCAGCCTAGAGTTAGGACAGGGTAGAGACGGCTACACCTTC.

The chain has TRBV10-1 and TRBJ1-2, with D uncertain. Trimming stripped 3 bases from V and 2 bases from J, with 7 bases between. This CDR3 is built from 13 residues. Germline-derived CDR1 and CDR2 are WNHNN and SYGVQD (reference sequence). CDR3 sequence reads: CASSDTRNYGYTF. Written as DNA, the CDR3 is TGCGCCAGCAGTGATACTAGAAACTATGGCTACACCTTC.

This chain joins TRBV14 and TRBJ1-2, with D tentatively TRBD1 (5 bases). The germline CDR1 and CDR2 sequences are SGHDN and FVKESK. CDR3 length equals 15 residues. Trimming stripped 2 bases from V and 0 bases from J, with 10 bases between. The CDR3 nucleotides read TGTGCCAGCAGCCAAAGGGGTGATACTAACTATGGCTACACCTTC. Protein product: CASSQRGDTNYGYTF.

The chain uses TRBV29-1 and TRBJ1-1; no reliable D call. The germline V and J ends were trimmed by 5 bases and 0 bases, with 10 bases remaining between them. The germline V gene has CDR1 SQVTM and CDR2 ANQGSEA. The CDR3 runs to 13 residues. The CDR3 sequence: CSVSPRLNTEAFF. The CDR3 DNA sequence: TGCAGCGTTTCCCCCAGGCTGAACACTGAAGCTTTCTTT.

This sequence joins TRBV24-1 and TRBJ2-5; TRBD2 agrees at 8 bases. This CDR3 region has 16 residues. Germline lookup yields CDR1 KGHDR and CDR2 SFDVKD. With 3 bases clipped from V and 5 bases from J, the junction kept 10 bases outside the gene matches. The DNA for the CDR3 is TGTGCCACCAGTGATCCGGGACTAGGGTTTGGTGAGACCCAGTACTTC. Its protein product is CATSDPGLGFGETQYF.

The V call is TRBV5-1, the J call TRBJ2-2, with D hard to call. Germline V lookup: CDR1 SGHRS, CDR2 YFSETQ. The CDR3 consists of 13 residues. V was pared by 5 bases and J by 5 bases, with 10 bases between. CDR3 amino acids: CASRPLQTGELFF. DNA for the CDR3: TGCGCCAGCAGACCCCTCCAGACCGGGGAGCTGTTTTTT.

The rearrangement uses TRBV6-5 and TRBJ1-2; D may be TRBD1 (6 bases). V was pared by 6 bases and J by 1 base, with 9 bases between. The CDR3 has 13 residues. Germline CDR1 MNHEY, CDR2 SVGAGI. In DNA form, the CDR3 reads TGTGCCAGCAGGAGACAGGATAACTATGGCTACACCTTC. It is translated as CASRRQDNYGYTF.

The rearrangement joins TRBV19 to TRBJ2-2; 9 nucleotides agree with TRBD1. CDR1 and CDR2 from the germline V gene are LNHDA and SQIVND (reference sequence). J lost 4 bases, V lost 7 bases, and 22 bases had no gene match. CDR3 size: 20 residues. CDR3 region: CASTLGWGTGRRRATGELFF. In DNA form, the CDR3 reads TGTGCCAGTACCCTAGGGTGGGGGACAGGGAGGCGAAGGGCCACCGGGGAGCTGTTTTTT.

J is TRBJ1-1 and V is TRBV9; D unresolved. CDR1 is SGDLS, CDR2 YYNGEE, per germline. The CDR3 loop spans 12 amino acids. Trimming took 4 bases from V and 3 from J, leaving 7 bases between them. The CDR3 DNA reads as TGTGCCAGCAGCCGGGGAGACACTGAAGCTTTCTTT. Encoded protein: CASSRGDTEAFF.

This chain links TRBV5-1 with TRBJ2-5, with 7 bases aligning to TRBD1. The CDR3 has 14 residues. Trimming at V came to 6 bases and at J to 1 base, leaving 6 bases not matched to a gene. Germline V gene data show CDR1 as SGHRS and CDR2 as YFSETQ. The CDR3 nucleotides are TGCGCCAGCAAGAATGGGGACAGCCAAGAGACCCAGTACTTC. Amino acids: CASKNGDSQETQYF.

The V call is TRBV18, the J call TRBJ2-7; weak D call: TRBD1 (6 bases). Germline V gene data show CDR1 as KGHSH and CDR2 as LQKENI. V lost 4 bases and J 6 bases, leaving 16 bases between the germline ends. This CDR3 has 14 amino acids. As DNA, the CDR3 is TGTGCCAGCTCACGGAGCAGGGGCGTCTTCGAGCAGTACTTC. Translating gives CASSRSRGVFEQYF.

This clone was recorded only once. DNA of the CDR3: TGTGCCAGCAGCCCACCCGCCCGGGGAGGACTATACGAGCAGTACTTC. Protein product: CASSPPARGGLYEQYF. J is TRBJ2-7 and V is TRBV28; D might be TRBD2 (6 bases). CDR3 length: 16 amino acids. V gave up 6 bases and J gave up 4 bases, with 22 bases separating them. CDR1 is MDHEN, CDR2 SYDVKM, per germline.

The chain recombines TRBV4-1 with TRBJ1-1; TRBD1 matches at 9 bases. There are 17 residues in the CDR3. With 2 bases clipped from V and 1 base from J, the junction kept 8 bases outside the gene matches. Per germline, CDR1 MGHRA and CDR2 YSYEKL. This CDR3 reads CASSQRTGDYPNTEAFF. For the CDR3, the DNA is TGCGCCAGCAGCCAACGGACAGGGGATTATCCGAACACTGAAGCTTTCTTT.

This clone was observed a handful of times. This chain uses TRBV11-3 with TRBJ1-4; D is unresolved. Deletions cut 1 base from V and 4 bases from J, with 10 bases between. Germline assignment: CDR1 SGHNT and CDR2 YENEEA. There are 15 residues in the CDR3. In DNA form, the CDR3 reads TGTGCCAGCAGCTTAGTCGGGTGCCTTAATGAAAAACTGTTTTTT. It translates to CASSLVGCLNEKLFF.

The chain links TRBV5-8 to TRBJ2-7; 7 positions agree with TRBD1. The CDR3 consists of 13 residues. Germline V gene sequence: CDR1 SGHTS, CDR2 YDEGEE. V shed 3 bases and J 3 bases; nucleotides not matched to a gene: 3. As DNA, the CDR3 is TGTGCCAGCAGCTGGGACAGAGACTACGAGCAGTACTTC. It codes for CASSWDRDYEQYF. The whole variable domain, filled in from reference TRBV5-8 and TRBJ2-7, reads EAGVTQSPTHLIKTRGQQATLRCSPISGHTSVYWYQQALGLGLQFLLWYDEGEERNRGNFPPRFSGRQFPNYSSELNVNALELEDSALYLCASSWDRDYEQYFGPGTRLTVT.

This chain uses TRBV10-3 with TRBJ2-1; 10 positions match TRBD1. This CDR3 region has 15 residues. V lost 3 bases to trimming and J lost 5 bases; unmatched junction nucleotides: 4. Germline CDR1 ENHRY, CDR2 SYGVKD. The CDR3 region has the DNA TGTGCCATCAGTGACCGGGACAGGGGTGACAATGAGCAGTTCTTC. Its translation: CAISDRDRGDNEQFF.

The chain couples TRBV30 to TRBJ1-5, with D tentatively TRBD1 (5 bases). The CDR3 extends over 14 amino acids. CDR1 is GTSNPN and CDR2 is SVGIG in the germline V gene (reference sequence). The V and J ends lost 5 bases and 4 bases respectively, with 15 bases between them. The CDR3 nucleotides read TGTGCCTGGCCCCTGGGGGGGAGGAATCAGCCCCAGCATTTT. This gives the protein CAWPLGGRNQPQHF.